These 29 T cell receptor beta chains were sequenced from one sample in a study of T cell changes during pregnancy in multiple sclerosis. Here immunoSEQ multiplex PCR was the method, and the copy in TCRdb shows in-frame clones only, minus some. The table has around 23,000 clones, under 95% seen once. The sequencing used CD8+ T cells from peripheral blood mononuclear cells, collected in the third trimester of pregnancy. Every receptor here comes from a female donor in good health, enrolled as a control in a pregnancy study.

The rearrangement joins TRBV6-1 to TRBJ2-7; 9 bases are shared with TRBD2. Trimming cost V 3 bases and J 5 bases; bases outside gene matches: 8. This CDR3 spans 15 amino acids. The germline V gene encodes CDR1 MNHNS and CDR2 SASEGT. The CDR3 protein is CASSEVAGDRDEQYF. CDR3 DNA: TGTGCCAGCAGTGAGGTAGCGGGGGACCGAGACGAGCAGTACTTC.

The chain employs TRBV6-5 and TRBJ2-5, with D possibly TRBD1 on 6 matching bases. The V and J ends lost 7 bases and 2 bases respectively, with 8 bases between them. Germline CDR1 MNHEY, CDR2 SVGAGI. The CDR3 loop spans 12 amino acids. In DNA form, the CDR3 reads TGTGCCAGCACGGGGACACAAGAGACCCAGTACTTC. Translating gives CASTGTQETQYF.

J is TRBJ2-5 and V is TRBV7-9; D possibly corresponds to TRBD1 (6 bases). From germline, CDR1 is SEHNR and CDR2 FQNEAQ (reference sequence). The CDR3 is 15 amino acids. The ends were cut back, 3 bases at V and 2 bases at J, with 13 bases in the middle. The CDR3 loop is CASSFDLTGQETQYF. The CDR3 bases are TGTGCCAGCAGCTTCGACCTGACAGGTCAAGAGACCCAGTACTTC.

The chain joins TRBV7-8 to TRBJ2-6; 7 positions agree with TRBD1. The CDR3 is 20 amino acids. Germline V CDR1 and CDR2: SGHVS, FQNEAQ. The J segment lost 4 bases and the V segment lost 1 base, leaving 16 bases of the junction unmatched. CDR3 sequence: CASSLGLSVTGYAGANVLTF. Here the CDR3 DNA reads TGTGCCAGCAGCTTAGGTCTCTCAGTGACAGGGTACGCAGGGGCCAACGTCCTGACTTTC. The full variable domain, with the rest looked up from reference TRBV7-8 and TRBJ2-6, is GAGVSQSPRYKVAKRGQDVALRCDPISGHVSLFWYQQALGQGPEFLTYFQNEAQLDKSGLPSDRFFAERPEGSVSTLKIQRTQQEDSAVYLCASSLGLSVTGYAGANVLTFGAGSRLTVL.

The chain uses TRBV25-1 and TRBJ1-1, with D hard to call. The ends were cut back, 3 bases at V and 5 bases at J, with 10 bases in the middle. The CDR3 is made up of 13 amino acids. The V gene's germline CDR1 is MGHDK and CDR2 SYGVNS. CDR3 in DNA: TGTGCCAGCAGTGACCTAACAGAAACTGAAGCTTTCTTT. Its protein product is CASSDLTETEAFF.

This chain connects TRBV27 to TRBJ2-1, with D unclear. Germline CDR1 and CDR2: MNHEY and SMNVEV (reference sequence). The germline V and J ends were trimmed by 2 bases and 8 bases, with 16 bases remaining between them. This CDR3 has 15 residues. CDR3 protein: CASSLVRVWLHEQFF. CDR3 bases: TGTGCCAGCAGTTTAGTCCGGGTCTGGCTCCATGAGCAGTTCTTC.

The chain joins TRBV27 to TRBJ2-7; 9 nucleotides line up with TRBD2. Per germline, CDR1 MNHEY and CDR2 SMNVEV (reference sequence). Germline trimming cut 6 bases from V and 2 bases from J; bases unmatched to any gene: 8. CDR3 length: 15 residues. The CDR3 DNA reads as TGTGCCAGCAGCGCGTCCGTAGCGGGAGCCTACGAGCAGTACTTC. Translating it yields CASSASVAGAYEQYF.

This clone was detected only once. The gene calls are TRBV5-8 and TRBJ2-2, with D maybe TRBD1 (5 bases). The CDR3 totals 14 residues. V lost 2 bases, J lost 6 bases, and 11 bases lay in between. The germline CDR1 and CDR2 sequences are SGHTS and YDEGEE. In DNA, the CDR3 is TGTGCCAGCAGCTTAAGACAGTACCCCGGGGAGCTGTTTTTT. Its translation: CASSLRQYPGELFF.

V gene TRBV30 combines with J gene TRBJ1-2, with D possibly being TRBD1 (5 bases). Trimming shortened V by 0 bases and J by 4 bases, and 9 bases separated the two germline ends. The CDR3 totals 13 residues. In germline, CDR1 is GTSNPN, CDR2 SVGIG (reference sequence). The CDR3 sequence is CAWSVQGAYGYTF. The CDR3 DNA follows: TGTGCCTGGAGTGTACAAGGGGCCTATGGCTACACCTTC.

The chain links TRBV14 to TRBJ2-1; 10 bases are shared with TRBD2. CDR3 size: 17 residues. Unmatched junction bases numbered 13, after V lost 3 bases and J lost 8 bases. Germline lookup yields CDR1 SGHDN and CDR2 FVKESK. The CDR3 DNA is TGTGCCAGCAGCCAGTTCGGCCTAGCGGGAGATTTGTATGAGCAGTTCTTC. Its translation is CASSQFGLAGDLYEQFF.

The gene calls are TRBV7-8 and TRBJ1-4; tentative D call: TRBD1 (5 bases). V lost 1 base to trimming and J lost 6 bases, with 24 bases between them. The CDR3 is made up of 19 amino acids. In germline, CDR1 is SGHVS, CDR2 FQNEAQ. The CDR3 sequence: CASSLVISRPIQGDEKLFF. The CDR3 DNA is TGTGCCAGCAGCTTAGTAATTTCCAGGCCGATACAAGGGGATGAAAAACTGTTTTTT.

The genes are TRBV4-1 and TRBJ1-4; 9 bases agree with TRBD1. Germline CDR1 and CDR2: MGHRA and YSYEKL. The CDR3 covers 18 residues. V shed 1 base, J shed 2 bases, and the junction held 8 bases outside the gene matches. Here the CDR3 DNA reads TGCGCCAGCAGCCAAGTTTACACAGGGGGCAGGACTAATGAAAAACTGTTTTTT. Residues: CASSQVYTGGRTNEKLFF.

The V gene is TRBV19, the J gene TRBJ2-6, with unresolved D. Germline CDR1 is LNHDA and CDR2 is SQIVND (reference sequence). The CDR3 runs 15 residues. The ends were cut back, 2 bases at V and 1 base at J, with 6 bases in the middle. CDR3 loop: CASSILTSGANVLTF. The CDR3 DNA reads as TGTGCCAGTAGTATATTGACTTCTGGGGCCAACGTCCTGACTTTC.

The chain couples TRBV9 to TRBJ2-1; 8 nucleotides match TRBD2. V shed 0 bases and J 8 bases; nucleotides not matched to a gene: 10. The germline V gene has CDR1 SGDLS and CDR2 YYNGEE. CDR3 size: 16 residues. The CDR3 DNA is TGTGCCAGCAGCGTAGAGGGACTAGGGGTATTTGATGAGCAGTTCTTC. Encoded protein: CASSVEGLGVFDEQFF.

CDR3 protein: CASSFSLNTEAFF. CDR3 bases: TGTGCCAGCAGTTTTAGTCTGAACACTGAAGCTTTCTTT. This chain links TRBV28 with TRBJ1-1, with unresolved D. Germline V gene data show CDR1 as MDHEN and CDR2 as SYDVKM. The germline V and J ends were trimmed by 3 bases and 0 bases, with 5 bases remaining between them. This CDR3 is built from 13 residues.

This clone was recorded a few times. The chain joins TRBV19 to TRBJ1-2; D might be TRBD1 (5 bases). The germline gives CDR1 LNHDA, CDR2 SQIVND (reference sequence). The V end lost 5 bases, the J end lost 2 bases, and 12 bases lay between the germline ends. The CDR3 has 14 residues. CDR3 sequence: CASSSRGRNYGYTF. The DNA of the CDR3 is TGTGCCAGTAGTTCCCGGGGGAGAAACTATGGCTACACCTTC.

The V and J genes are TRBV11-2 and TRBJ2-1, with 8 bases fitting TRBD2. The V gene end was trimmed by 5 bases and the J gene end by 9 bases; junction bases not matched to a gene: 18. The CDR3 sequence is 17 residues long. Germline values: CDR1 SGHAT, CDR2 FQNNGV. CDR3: CASSPLRGSSGYGEQFF. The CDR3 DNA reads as TGTGCCAGCAGCCCACTGAGAGGGTCTAGCGGGTATGGTGAGCAGTTCTTC.

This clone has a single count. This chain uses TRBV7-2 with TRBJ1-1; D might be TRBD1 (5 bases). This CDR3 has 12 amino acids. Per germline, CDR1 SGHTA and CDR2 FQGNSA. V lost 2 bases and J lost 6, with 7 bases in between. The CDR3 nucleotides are TGTGCCAGCAGCTTATGGGGCGCTGAAGCTTTCTTT. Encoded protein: CASSLWGAEAFF.

CDR3 protein: CASSRQGGEQFF. The CDR3 coding sequence is TGTGCCAGCAGCCGTCAGGGCGGAGAGCAGTTCTTC. The chain recombines TRBV27 with TRBJ2-1, with a tentative D call TRBD1 (5 bases). This CDR3 comprises 12 residues. Between the trimmed V and J ends, which lost 6 bases and 10 bases, there was a span of 13 bases. Germline V CDR1 and CDR2: MNHEY, SMNVEV (reference sequence).

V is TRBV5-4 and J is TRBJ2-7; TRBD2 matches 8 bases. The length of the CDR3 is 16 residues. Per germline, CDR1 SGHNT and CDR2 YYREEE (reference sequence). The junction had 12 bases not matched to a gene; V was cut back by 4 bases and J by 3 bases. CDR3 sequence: CASSPDSGTSIYEQYF. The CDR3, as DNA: TGTGCCAGCAGCCCAGATAGCGGGACGTCAATCTACGAGCAGTACTTC.

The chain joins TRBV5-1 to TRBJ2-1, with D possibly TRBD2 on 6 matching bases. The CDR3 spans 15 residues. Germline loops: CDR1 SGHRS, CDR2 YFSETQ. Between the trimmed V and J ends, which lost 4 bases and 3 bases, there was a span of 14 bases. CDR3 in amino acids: CASSASEEGYNEQFF. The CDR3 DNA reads TGCGCCAGCAGCGCCTCGGAGGAGGGCTACAATGAGCAGTTCTTC.

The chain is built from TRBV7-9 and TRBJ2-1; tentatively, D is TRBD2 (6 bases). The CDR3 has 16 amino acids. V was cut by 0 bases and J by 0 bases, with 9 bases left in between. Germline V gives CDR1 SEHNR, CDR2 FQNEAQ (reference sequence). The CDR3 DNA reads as TGTGCCAGCAGCTTAGCGGGAGGACCCTCCTACAATGAGCAGTTCTTC. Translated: CASSLAGGPSYNEQFF.

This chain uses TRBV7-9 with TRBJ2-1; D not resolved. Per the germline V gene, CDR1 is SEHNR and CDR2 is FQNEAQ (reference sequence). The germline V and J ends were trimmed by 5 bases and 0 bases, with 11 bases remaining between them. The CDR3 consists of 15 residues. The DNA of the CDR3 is TGTGCCAGCAGCGCAACTACCAGCTCCTACAATGAGCAGTTCTTC. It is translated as CASSATTSSYNEQFF. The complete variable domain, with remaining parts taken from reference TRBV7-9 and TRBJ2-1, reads DTGVSQNPRHKITKRGQNVTFRCDPISEHNRLYWYRQTLGQGPEFLTYFQNEAQLEKSRLLSDRFSAERPKGSFSTLEIQRTEQGDSAMYLCASSATTSSYNEQFFGPGTRLTVL.

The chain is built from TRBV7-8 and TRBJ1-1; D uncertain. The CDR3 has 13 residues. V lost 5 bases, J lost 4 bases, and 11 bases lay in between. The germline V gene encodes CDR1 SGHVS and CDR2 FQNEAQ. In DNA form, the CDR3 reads TGTGCCAGCAGCGCGGACGGGAGCACTGAAGCTTTCTTT. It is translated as CASSADGSTEAFF.

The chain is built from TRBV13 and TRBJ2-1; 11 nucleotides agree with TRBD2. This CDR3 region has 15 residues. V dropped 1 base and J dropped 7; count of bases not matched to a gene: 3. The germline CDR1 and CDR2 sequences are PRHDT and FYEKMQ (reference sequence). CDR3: CASSLVAGGANEQFF. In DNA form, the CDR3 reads TGTGCCAGCAGCTTAGTAGCGGGGGGGGCTAATGAGCAGTTCTTC.

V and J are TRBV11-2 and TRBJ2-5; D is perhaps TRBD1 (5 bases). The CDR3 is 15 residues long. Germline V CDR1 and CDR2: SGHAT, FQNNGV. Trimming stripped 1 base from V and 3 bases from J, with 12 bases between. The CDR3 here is CASSLVRGNEETQYF. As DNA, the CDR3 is TGTGCCAGCAGCTTAGTTAGGGGTAATGAAGAGACCCAGTACTTC.

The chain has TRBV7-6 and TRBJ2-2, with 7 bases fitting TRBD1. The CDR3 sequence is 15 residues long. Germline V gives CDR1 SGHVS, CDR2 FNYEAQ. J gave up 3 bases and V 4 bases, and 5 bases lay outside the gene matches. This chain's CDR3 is CASSSGTDYTGELFF. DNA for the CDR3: TGTGCCAGCAGCTCCGGGACAGACTACACCGGGGAGCTGTTTTTT.

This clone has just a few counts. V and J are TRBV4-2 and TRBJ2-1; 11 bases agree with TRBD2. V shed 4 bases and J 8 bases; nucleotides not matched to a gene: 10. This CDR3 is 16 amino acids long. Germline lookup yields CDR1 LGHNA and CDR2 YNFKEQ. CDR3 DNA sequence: TGTGCCAGCAGCCCGGATAGCGGGAGGGGGTCGGATGAGCAGTTCTTC. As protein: CASSPDSGRGSDEQFF.

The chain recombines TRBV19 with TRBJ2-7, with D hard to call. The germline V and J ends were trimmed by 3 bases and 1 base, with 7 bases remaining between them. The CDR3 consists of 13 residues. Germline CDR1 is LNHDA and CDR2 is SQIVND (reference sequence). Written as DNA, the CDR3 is TGTGCCAGTAGTATGTCCAGTTCCTACGAGCAGTACTTC. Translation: CASSMSSSYEQYF.